This T cell receptor (beta chain) was captured in a study of shared clonotypes between healthy human individuals. Study at large: Each donor had three CD4 naive, three CD4 memory, two CD8 naive and one CD8 memory plate. General observations from the study: Naive subsets tended to show greater estimated richness than memory subsets.

The sorted-subset replicate PCRs were given around 200 ng DNA, which is 25,000 to 35,000 T cell genomes. Here immunoSEQ multiplex PCR was the method, and the copy in TCRdb shows in-frame clones only, minus some. The data contain 660,000 or so clones, approximately 96% of them singletons. CD45RO-negative, CCR7-positively selected cells formed the naive CD8 fraction, excluding terminally differentiated effector memory CD45RA+ cells. Notes on this clone: Its antigen is currently unknown.

This CDR3 spans 15 amino acids. V lost 5 bases and J 3 bases, leaving 13 bases between the germline ends. Germline CDR1 MDHEN, CDR2 SYDVKM. The chain recombines TRBV28 with TRBJ1-4; D gene uncertain. This TCR was recovered from a woman aged 25-40 years in good health. Material for sequencing was naive CD8+ T cells sorted from blood. The DNA of the CDR3 is TGTGCCAGCAGTATCTACATGGGATCTAATGAAAAACTGTTTTTT. Its translation: CASSIYMGSNEKLFF.